This T cell receptor (beta chain) was recovered during a study of blood T cell repertoires in COVID-19. As for the study in general: Sites across the United States, Italy and Spain contributed samples from acute and convalescent COVID-19. Sample material is recorded as cDNA or gDNA derived from T cells, B-cell-depleted T cells, or PBMCs.

The V end was cut by 2 bases, the J end by 5 bases, with 9 bases between. CDR1 is MRHNA and CDR2 is SNTAGT in the germline V gene. This CDR3 is built from 13 residues. As handled by the study authors: Amplification with reference gene primers provided the estimates of nucleated cell counts. Assay used: immunoSEQ multiplex PCR; TCRdb lists only in-frame clones, some missing. The V and J calls and the clone size are those of that table, but D and trimming were determined from the DNA. The data contain approximately 100,000 clones, 80% to 95% of them seen just once; the ten biggest clones take up 0.97%.

The sequence was obtained from a man between 60 and 75 years old with acute or convalescent COVID-19. Sequencing was done on a sample of peripheral blood. The V gene is TRBV6-4, the J gene TRBJ1-2, with D possibly being TRBD1 (5 bases). The CDR3 coding sequence is TGTGCCAGCAGTGACAGGGGAGGGTATGGCTACACCTTC. Amino acid sequence: CASSDRGGYGYTF.